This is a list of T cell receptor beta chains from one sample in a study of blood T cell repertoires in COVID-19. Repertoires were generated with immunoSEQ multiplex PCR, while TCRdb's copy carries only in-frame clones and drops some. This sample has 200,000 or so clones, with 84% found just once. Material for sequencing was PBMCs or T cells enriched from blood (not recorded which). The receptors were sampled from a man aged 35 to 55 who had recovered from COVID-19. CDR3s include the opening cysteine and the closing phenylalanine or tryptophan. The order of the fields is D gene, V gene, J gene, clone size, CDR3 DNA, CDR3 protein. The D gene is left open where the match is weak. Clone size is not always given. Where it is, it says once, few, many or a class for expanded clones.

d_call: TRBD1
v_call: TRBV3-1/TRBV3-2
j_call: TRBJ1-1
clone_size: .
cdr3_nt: TGTGCCAGCAGCCCCTCGGTCGACAGGGGTCCTGAAGCTTTCTTT
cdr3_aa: CASSPSVDRGPEAFF

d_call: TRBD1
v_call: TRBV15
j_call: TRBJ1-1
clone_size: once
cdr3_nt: TGTGCCACCACCAAGACGGGACAGACGACTGAAGCTTTCTTT
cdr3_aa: CATTKTGQTTEAFF

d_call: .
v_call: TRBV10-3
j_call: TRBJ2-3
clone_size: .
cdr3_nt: TGTGCCATCAGTGAGTCGTGGGCCCTATTCACAGATACGCAGTATTTT
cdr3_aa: CAISESWALFTDTQYF

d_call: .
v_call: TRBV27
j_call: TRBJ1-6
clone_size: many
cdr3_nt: TGTGCCAGCAGTCTCCAGGGGATCAGGTCACCCCTCCACTTT
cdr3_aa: CASSLQGIRSPLHF

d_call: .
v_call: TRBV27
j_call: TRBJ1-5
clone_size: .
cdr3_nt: TGTGCCAGCAGACCAGCGAGCTATAGCAATCAGCCCCAGCATTTT
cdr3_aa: CASRPASYSNQPQHF

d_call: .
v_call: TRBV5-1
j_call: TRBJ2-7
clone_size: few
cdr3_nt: TGCGCCAGCAGCCAATCTACCTACGAGCAGTACTTC
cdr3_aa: CASSQSTYEQYF

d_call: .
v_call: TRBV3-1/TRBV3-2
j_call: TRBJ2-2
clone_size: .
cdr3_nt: TGTGCCAGCAGCCAGAACAGCCGTCCGAACACCGGGGAGCTGTTTTTT
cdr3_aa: CASSQNSRPNTGELFF

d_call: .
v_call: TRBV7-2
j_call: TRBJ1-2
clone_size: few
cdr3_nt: TGTGCCAGCAGCTTAGAGGCAGGGTTTGGCTACACCTTC
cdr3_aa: CASSLEAGFGYTF

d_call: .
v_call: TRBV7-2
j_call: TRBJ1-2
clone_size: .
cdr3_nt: TGTGCCAGCAGCTTAACGGCTAACTATGGCTACACCTTC
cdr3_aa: CASSLTANYGYTF

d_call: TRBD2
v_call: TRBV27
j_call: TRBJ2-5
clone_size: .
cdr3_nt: TGTGCCAGCAGGCCTATGGGGGGGGACCAAGAGACCCAGTACTTC
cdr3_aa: CASRPMGGDQETQYF

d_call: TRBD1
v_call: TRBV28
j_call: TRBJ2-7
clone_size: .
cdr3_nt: TGTGCCAGCAGTTTATCGGGACAGGGGGGCGGCTACGAGCAGTACTTC
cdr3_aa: CASSLSGQGGGYEQYF